The 6 T cell receptor beta chains below were found in one sample sequenced in a study of PD-L1 blockade in urothelial cancer. Produced via immunoSEQ multiplex PCR; TCRdb's table is partial and in-frame only. The sample consists of some 40,000 clones, approximately 90% of them appearing once. Time point: pretreatment peripheral blood. The sequenced sample was PBMCs, obtained around atezolizumab (anti-PD-L1) treatment. All receptors derive from a donor at least 40 years old with urothelial cancer.

The sample holds one count of this clone. The V call is TRBV7-9, the J call TRBJ1-2; D remains unclear. This CDR3 is built from 11 residues. The germline gives CDR1 SEHNR, CDR2 FQNEAQ (reference sequence). Trimming took off 5 bases at V and 3 bases at J, with 4 bases between the two ends. CDR3 nucleotides: TGTGCCAGCAGCCGAGACTATGGCTACACCTTC. This sequence encodes CASSRDYGYTF.

This clone is judged medium-sized (0.01 to 0.1%). The junction departs from germline at one end; a sequencing error may be responsible. V gene TRBV6-6 combines with J gene TRBJ1-2; 8 bases agree with TRBD1. This CDR3 region has 12 residues. In germline, CDR1 is MNHNY, CDR2 SVGAGI (reference sequence). The CDR3 sequence: CASSPGQGGCTF. Here the CDR3 DNA reads TGTGCCAGCAGTCCAGGACAGGGCGGCTGCACCTTC.

The chain is built from TRBV10-3 and TRBJ2-7; a weak D match, TRBD2 (6 bases). Germline V gene lookup returns CDR1 ENHRY and CDR2 SYGVKD. V was shortened by 3 bases and J by 4 bases, with 19 bases between the two germline ends. CDR3 length: 16 amino acids. The chain's CDR3 is CAISDPGLSLGYEQYF. DNA for the CDR3: TGTGCCATCAGTGACCCCGGACTATCCCTAGGTTACGAGCAGTACTTC.

This sequence joins TRBV15 and TRBJ2-7, with 9 positions matching TRBD2. The CDR3 extends over 16 amino acids. Germline CDR1 LNHNV, CDR2 YYDKDF (reference sequence). The junction had 6 bases not matched to a gene; V was cut back by 0 bases and J by 3 bases. The CDR3 loop reads CATSRDYGTSSYEQYF. As DNA, the CDR3 is TGTGCCACCAGCAGAGATTACGGGACTAGCAGCTACGAGCAGTACTTC. Looking up the rest from reference TRBV15 and TRBJ2-7 gives the full variable domain: DAMVIQNPRYQVTQFGKPVTLSCSQTLNHNVMYWYQQKSSQAPKLLFHYYDKDFNNEADTPDNFQSRRPNTSFCFLDIRSPGLGDTAMYLCATSRDYGTSSYEQYFGPGTRLTVT.

The chain uses TRBV4-2 and TRBJ2-5, with D possibly being TRBD2 (5 bases). This CDR3 spans 16 amino acids. CDR1 is LGHNA and CDR2 is YNFKEQ in the germline V gene. The germline V and J ends were trimmed by 1 base and 1 base, with 13 bases remaining between them. CDR3 loop: CASSQGEWAVQETQYF. CDR3 DNA: TGTGCCAGCAGCCAAGGGGAGTGGGCCGTCCAAGAGACCCAGTACTTC.

V gene TRBV19 combines with J gene TRBJ2-1; D might be TRBD2 (6 bases). The V and J ends lost 6 bases and 2 bases respectively, with 14 bases between them. CDR1 and CDR2 (germline): LNHDA, SQIVND (reference sequence). The CDR3 sequence is 15 residues long. This CDR3 reads CASREGWGTYNEQFF. CDR3 coding DNA: TGTGCCAGTAGGGAGGGGTGGGGCACCTACAATGAGCAGTTCTTC.